Sequencing of this T cell receptor (beta chain) was carried out in a study of CD8 T cells in ankylosing spondylitis. Study-level points and caveats: Disease-associated clones were reportedly significantly overrepresented in matched ankylosing spondylitis synovial fluid. The disease-linked clones had a CD8+ phenotype and low blood frequencies. There was a TCR beta motif, made of eight highly homologous variants, that appeared characteristic of ankylosing spondylitis blood.

One entry per CDR3 protein, called by TCRdb with MiXCR from the 5' RACE reads. In the table there are hundreds of thousands of distinct CDR3 sequences, 15% to 20% of which are singletons. Trimming removed 4 bases at V and 5 bases at J, with 17 bases between. The CDR3 runs to 15 residues. Germline values: CDR1 MNHNS, CDR2 SASEGT. In regard to this clonotype: Its target is not known.

Sequencing input: blood, either unsorted or a sorted T cell fraction (not recorded which). The genes are TRBV6-1 and TRBJ1-1, with a possible D match to TRBD1 (5 bases). The sequence was obtained from a male donor with ankylosing spondylitis. As DNA, the CDR3 is TGTGCCAGCAGTGCACGGCCTTCTGGGGGGACTGAAGCTTTCTTT. This translates into CASSARPSGGTEAFF.